The 28 T cell receptor beta chains listed next were all sequenced from one sample in a study of T cell repertoires in cytomegalovirus infection. Their antigen targets remain unknown. TCRdb re-called the reads through MiXCR, storing one row per CDR3 protein. The sample consists of some 500,000 distinct CDR3 sequences, around two fifths of them appearing once. Sequencing used cultured PBMCs, obtained from culture after CMV antigen stimulation. These receptors were taken from a human donor in good health (CMV status not recorded). Some clones in this sample may be carry-over from other donors' samples.

The V and J genes are TRBV28 and TRBJ2-1; D is tentatively TRBD1 or TRBD2 (5 bases each). The CDR3 has 17 amino acids. V shed 4 bases and J shed 6 bases, with 22 bases lying between them. Germline CDR1 MDHEN, CDR2 SYDVKM. The CDR3 loop reads CASSSLRDRRVFNEQFF. The CDR3, as DNA: TGTGCCAGCAGTTCACTGAGGGACCGCCGAGTCTTCAATGAGCAGTTCTTC.

The chain is built from TRBV3-1 and TRBJ2-1; D is undetermined. V shed 4 bases and J shed 0 bases, with 13 bases lying between them. The length of the CDR3 is 16 residues. Germline V gene data show CDR1 as LGHDT and CDR2 as YNNKEL (reference sequence). CDR3: CASSRRLVNSYNEQFF. The CDR3 bases are TGTGCCAGCAGCCGCCGACTGGTCAACTCCTACAATGAGCAGTTCTTC.

This clonotype was detected only a few times. This chain connects TRBV11-2 to TRBJ2-3; TRBD2 matches 9 bases. Germline loops: CDR1 SGHAT, CDR2 FQNNGV. This CDR3 has 16 residues. V dropped 1 base and J dropped 5; count of bases not matched to a gene: 7. The CDR3 protein is CASSLVAGGPQDTQYF. The CDR3 DNA follows: TGTGCCAGCAGCTTAGTGGCGGGAGGGCCTCAAGATACGCAGTATTTT. Looking up the rest from reference TRBV11-2 and TRBJ2-3 gives the full variable domain: EAGVAQSPRYKIIEKRQSVAFWCNPISGHATLYWYQQILGQGPKLLIQFQNNGVVDDSQLPKDRFSAERLKGVDSTLKIQPAKLEDSAVYLCASSLVAGGPQDTQYFGPGTRLTVL.

The rearrangement joins TRBV6-1 to TRBJ2-1; maybe TRBD2 (5 bases). This CDR3 has 17 amino acids. V lost 2 bases to trimming and J lost 2 bases, with 16 bases between them. Looked up from germline, CDR1 is MNHNS and CDR2 is SASEGT. CDR3 protein: CASSENRGSAAYNEQFF. Here the CDR3 DNA reads TGTGCCAGCAGTGAAAATCGGGGTTCAGCGGCCTACAATGAGCAGTTCTTC.

This chain links TRBV6-1 with TRBJ1-1, with 11 bases that match TRBD1. The CDR3 spans 14 residues. Germline V gives CDR1 MNHNS, CDR2 SASEGT. Losses at the gene ends were 6 bases for V and 4 bases for J; bases not matched to a gene: 4. The CDR3 bases are TGTGCCAGCAGACGGACAGGGGGCATCACTGAAGCTTTCTTT. Amino acid sequence: CASRRTGGITEAFF.

In this sample, this clonotype turned up many times. This rearrangement joins TRBV6-1 to TRBJ2-7; either TRBD1 or TRBD2 may fit D (5 bases each). This CDR3 has 16 amino acids. The V gene's germline CDR1 is MNHNS and CDR2 SASEGT. The V end lost 2 bases, the J end lost 3 bases, and 17 bases lay between the germline ends. The CDR3 here is CASSEWSVGRDYEQYF. CDR3 nucleotide sequence: TGTGCCAGCAGTGAATGGAGCGTGGGACGGGACTACGAGCAGTACTTC.

This clonotype appeared once. This chain connects TRBV7-2 to TRBJ2-1; 7 nucleotides align to TRBD2. This CDR3 has 16 amino acids. CDR1 and CDR2 from the germline V gene are SGHTA and FQGNSA. The ends lost 5 bases at V and 0 bases at J; junction bases unmatched: 7. Here the CDR3 reads CASSLMRGSSYNEQFF. The CDR3 DNA is TGTGCCAGCAGCCTGATGCGCGGGAGCTCCTACAATGAGCAGTTCTTC.

The chain combines TRBV7-9 with TRBJ1-2; tentatively, D is TRBD1 (5 bases). The CDR3 has 15 residues. CDR1 is SEHNR and CDR2 is FQNEAQ in the germline V gene (reference sequence). The V and J ends lost 5 bases and 3 bases respectively, with 16 bases between them. In DNA, the CDR3 is TGTGCCAGCAGCCATCCAGTAGGGGACCACTATGGCTACACCTTC. Its translation: CASSHPVGDHYGYTF.

This clonotype was observed at least ten times. The chain carries TRBV7-2 and TRBJ1-1; perhaps TRBD1 as D (5 bases). CDR1 and CDR2 (germline): SGHTA, FQGNSA. Trimming stripped 5 bases from V and 3 bases from J, with 19 bases between. The CDR3 length is 16 residues. The CDR3 loop reads CASSLRWSGRDTEAFF. The CDR3 nucleotides read TGTGCCAGCAGCCTTCGATGGTCTGGCAGGGACACTGAAGCTTTCTTT.

The sample holds a few counts of this clonotype. The chain couples TRBV7-6 to TRBJ2-1; 11 nucleotides align to TRBD2. The germline CDR1 and CDR2 sequences are SGHVS and FNYEAQ. The CDR3 contains 14 residues. The ends lost 8 bases at V and 8 bases at J; junction bases unmatched: 8. The chain's CDR3 is CASHTSGSDDEQFF. The CDR3, as DNA: TGTGCCAGCCACACTAGCGGGAGTGACGATGAGCAGTTCTTC.

The chain links TRBV6-6 to TRBJ2-7; D might be TRBD2 (5 bases). The length of the CDR3 is 13 residues. The V end was cut by 2 bases, the J end by 5 bases, with 10 bases between. In germline, CDR1 is MNHNY, CDR2 SVGAGI (reference sequence). The CDR3 reads CASSYAGGDEQYF. The CDR3 DNA reads as TGTGCCAGCAGTTACGCGGGTGGGGACGAGCAGTACTTC.

The chain links TRBV28 to TRBJ2-4; the D gene is possibly TRBD1 (7 bases). Germline CDR1 is MDHEN and CDR2 is SYDVKM. Trimming took 3 bases from V and 0 from J, leaving 18 bases between them. The CDR3 is made up of 18 amino acids. CDR3 protein: CASSLGRGTSGAKNIQYF. As DNA, the CDR3 is TGTGCCAGCAGTTTGGGCAGGGGGACTTCTGGAGCCAAAAACATTCAGTACTTC.

This clonotype was recorded a few times. The V call is TRBV5-6, the J call TRBJ2-7; no firm D call. Trimming pared 1 base from V and 2 bases from J, leaving 10 bases between. Germline CDR1 SGHDT, CDR2 YYEEEE. The CDR3 length is 14 residues. The CDR3 protein is CASSLLQSTYEQYF. The CDR3, as DNA: TGTGCCAGCAGCTTGCTACAGAGTACCTACGAGCAGTACTTC.

The V gene is TRBV5-6, the J gene TRBJ2-3, with D perhaps matching TRBD1 or TRBD2 (6 bases each). Between the trimmed V and J ends, which lost 4 bases and 8 bases, there was a span of 26 bases. Germline V gene sequence: CDR1 SGHDT, CDR2 YYEEEE. The CDR3 is made up of 17 amino acids. The DNA of the CDR3 is TGTGCCAGCAGCCCGCCGGGGGCAGCGAGTTTCCGCGTTACGCAGTATTTT. It translates to CASSPPGAASFRVTQYF.

This clonotype was counted a few times. The rearrangement uses TRBV4-1 and TRBJ1-3; D is undetermined. The germline V and J ends were trimmed by 8 bases and 8 bases, with 16 bases remaining between them. The V gene's germline CDR1 is MGHRA and CDR2 YSYEKL. This CDR3 has 13 amino acids. CDR3 sequence reads: CASDYPGGYTIYF. In DNA form, the CDR3 reads TGCGCCAGCGACTACCCGGGCGGGTACACCATATATTTT.

The rearrangement joins TRBV20-1 to TRBJ2-7; D is unclear. Trimming pared 4 bases from V and 5 bases from J, leaving 15 bases between. Germline values: CDR1 DFQATT, CDR2 SNEGSKA (reference sequence). This CDR3 has 13 amino acids. This CDR3 is CSAKIHVADEQYF. CDR3 in DNA: TGCAGTGCTAAAATACATGTAGCTGACGAGCAGTACTTC.

The chain joins TRBV4-1 to TRBJ2-7; 8 nucleotides match TRBD1. The CDR3 length is 15 residues. The V segment lost 4 bases and the J segment 1 base; nucleotides outside the gene matches: 6. CDR1 is MGHRA, CDR2 YSYEKL, per germline. CDR3 nucleotides: TGCGCCAGCAGCCGACCCGGGACAGGATCCTACGAGCAGTACTTC. The encoded protein is CASSRPGTGSYEQYF.

The rearrangement links TRBV12-3 or TRBV12-4 to TRBJ1-6; D is unresolved. This CDR3 has 13 residues. Between the trimmed V and J ends, which lost 3 bases and 8 bases, there was a span of 8 bases. CDR3 DNA: TGTGCCAGCAGTTTCCGGTTAGATTCACCCCTCCACTTT. As protein: CASSFRLDSPLHF.

This clonotype was seen more than once but under ten times. The CDR3 reads CASRGAGVETQYF. The CDR3 nucleotides read TGTGCCAGCAGGGGAGCGGGAGTAGAGACCCAGTACTTC. The rearrangement joins TRBV6-1 to TRBJ2-5; 8 nucleotides agree with TRBD2. The V gene end was trimmed by 6 bases and the J gene end by 4 bases; junction bases not matched to a gene: 4. Germline values: CDR1 MNHNS, CDR2 SASEGT. This CDR3 has 13 residues.

The chain couples TRBV18 to TRBJ2-5; the D is unclear. Germline values: CDR1 KGHSH, CDR2 LQKENI. This CDR3 has 13 residues. Trimming left V 2 bases short and J 4 bases short, with 8 bases between. CDR3 region: CASSPTQRETQYF. The DNA of the CDR3 is TGTGCCAGCTCACCAACACAGCGAGAGACCCAGTACTTC. Together with reference TRBV18 and TRBJ2-5, the CDR3 gives the full variable domain: NAGVMQNPRHLVRRRGQEARLRCSPMKGHSHVYWYRQLPEEGLKFMVYLQKENIIDESGMPKERFSAEFPKEGPSILRIQQVVRGDSAAYFCASSPTQRETQYFGPGTRLLVL.

A few counts support this clonotype. This chain connects TRBV6-2 or TRBV6-3 to TRBJ1-2, with D hard to call. Germline CDR1 and CDR2: MNHEY and SVGEGT. V lost 2 bases to trimming and J lost 2 bases, with 0 bases between them. The length of the CDR3 is 11 residues. CDR3 protein: CASSYNYGYTF. CDR3 bases: TGTGCCAGCAGTTACAACTATGGCTACACCTTC.

This clonotype was counted many times. This chain connects TRBV12-3 or TRBV12-4 to TRBJ1-3; D gene ambiguous. V was shortened by 4 bases and J by 0 bases, with 19 bases between the two germline ends. CDR3 length: 18 residues. The DNA of the CDR3 is TGTGCCAGCAGTTCCCTCGAACTAGTCCGCTACTCTGGAAACACCATATATTTT. This encodes CASSSLELVRYSGNTIYF.

This clonotype was seen repeatedly, ten times or more. CDR3 nucleotides: TGTGCCAGCAGCTTAGCGGGTCAGCTAAATTCACCCCTCCACTTT. As protein: CASSLAGQLNSPLHF. This chain links TRBV7-2 with TRBJ1-6; the D is unclear. The CDR3 runs to 15 residues. V was shortened by 0 bases and J by 7 bases, with 10 bases between the two germline ends. From germline, CDR1 is SGHTA and CDR2 FQGNSA.

The V gene is TRBV28, the J gene TRBJ2-3; D is perhaps TRBD1 (5 bases). Germline V gene lookup returns CDR1 MDHEN and CDR2 SYDVKM. The CDR3 is made up of 16 amino acids. V lost 7 bases and J 1 base, leaving 18 bases between the germline ends. The CDR3 bases are TGTGCCAGCAAGTCCCCCGCCAGGGAAGGCACAGATACGCAGTATTTT. It specifies CASKSPAREGTDTQYF.

V and J are TRBV10-3 and TRBJ2-7, with a tentative D call TRBD2 (5 bases). The CDR3 sequence is 12 residues long. Trimming removed 6 bases at V and 2 bases at J, with 8 bases between. The V gene's germline CDR1 is ENHRY and CDR2 SYGVKD. The CDR3 coding sequence is TGTGCCATCAGCACCGGGACCTACGAGCAGTACTTC. It is translated as CAISTGTYEQYF.

The genes are TRBV7-8 and TRBJ2-1; the match to TRBD1 covers 9 bases. Germline CDR1 is SGHVS and CDR2 is FQNEAQ. The J segment lost 6 bases and the V segment lost 2 bases, leaving 8 bases of the junction unmatched. The CDR3 extends over 16 amino acids. CDR3 sequence (DNA): TGTGCCAGCAGCTTAACAGGGGGCGCGATGGGCAATGAGCAGTTCTTC. Protein product: CASSLTGGAMGNEQFF.

V is TRBV7-9 and J is TRBJ2-1; 7 nucleotides match TRBD2. CDR1 is SEHNR, CDR2 FQNEAQ, per germline (reference sequence). CDR3 size: 17 residues. Trimming at V came to 4 bases and at J to 2 bases, leaving 11 bases not matched to a gene. This chain's CDR3 is CASSSLLLAVPYNEQFF. The CDR3 DNA reads as TGTGCCAGCAGCTCCCTCCTCCTAGCGGTACCCTACAATGAGCAGTTCTTC.

The chain is built from TRBV29-1 and TRBJ1-2; D unresolved. Trimming left V 6 bases short and J 2 bases short, with 10 bases between. From germline, CDR1 is SQVTM and CDR2 ANQGSEA. CDR3 length equals 12 residues. The CDR3, as DNA: TGCAGCGTATCAGTATCCAACTATGGCTACACCTTC. It encodes CSVSVSNYGYTF.